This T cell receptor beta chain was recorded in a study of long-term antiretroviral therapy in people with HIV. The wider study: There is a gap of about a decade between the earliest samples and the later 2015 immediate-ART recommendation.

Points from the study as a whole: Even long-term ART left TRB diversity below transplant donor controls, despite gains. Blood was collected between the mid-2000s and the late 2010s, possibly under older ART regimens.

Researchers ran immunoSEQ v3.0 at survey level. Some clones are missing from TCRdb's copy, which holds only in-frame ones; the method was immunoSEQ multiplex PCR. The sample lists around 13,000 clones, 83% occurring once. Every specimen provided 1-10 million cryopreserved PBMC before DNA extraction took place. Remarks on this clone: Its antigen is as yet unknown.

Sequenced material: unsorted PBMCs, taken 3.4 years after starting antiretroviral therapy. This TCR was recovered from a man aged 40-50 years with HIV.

The CDR3 reads CAWGLAGGTDTQYF. The CDR3 coding sequence is TGTGCCTGGGGACTAGCGGGAGGGACAGATACGCAGTATTTT. The rearrangement uses TRBV30 and TRBJ2-3, with 15 bases aligning to TRBD2. Germline V gene lookup returns CDR1 GTSNPN and CDR2 SVGIG (reference sequence). CDR3 length equals 14 residues. Trimming at V came to 5 bases and at J to 3 bases, leaving 0 bases not matched to a gene.